The 30 T cell receptor beta chains listed next were all sequenced from one sample in a study of cytomegalovirus exposure and HLA in healthy donors. The PCR employed 60 Vbeta primers together with 13 Jbeta primers. TCRdb keeps only in-frame clones here, not all; method: immunoSEQ multiplex PCR. Its clone listing holds about 210,000 clones. Sequencing was performed on PBMCs. Receptors originate from a woman in her twenties or thirties in good health and CMV-seropositive.

The V call is TRBV29-1, the J call TRBJ2-6; TRBD1 might be the D (6 bases). V lost 6 bases and J lost 2, with 11 bases in between. The germline V gene has CDR1 SQVTM and CDR2 ANQGSEA. The CDR3 is 14 residues long. CDR3 loop: CSVLTGTGANVLTF. For the CDR3, the DNA is TGCAGCGTCCTGACAGGAACTGGGGCCAACGTCCTGACTTTC. The full variable domain, in which reference TRBV29-1 and TRBJ2-6 provide the parts outside the CDR3, is SAVISQKPSRDICQRGTSLTIQCQVDSQVTMMFWYRQQPGQSLTLIATANQGSEATYESGFVIDKFPISRPNLTFSTLTVSNMSPEDSSIYLCSVLTGTGANVLTFGAGSRLTVL.

This rearrangement joins TRBV2 to TRBJ2-1; 7 bases are a match to TRBD2. CDR1 is SNHLY, CDR2 FYNNEI, per germline. Trimming at V came to 4 bases and at J to 3 bases, leaving 9 bases not matched to a gene. The CDR3 covers 16 residues. The CDR3 DNA follows: TGTGCCAGCAGTGCCCAACACGGGACTAACTACAATGAGCAGTTCTTC. As protein: CASSAQHGTNYNEQFF.

This chain uses TRBV5-1 with TRBJ2-5; TRBD2 is a possible D gene (6 bases). V shed 3 bases and J shed 5 bases, with 14 bases lying between them. The CDR3 is 14 amino acids. Looked up from germline, CDR1 is SGHRS and CDR2 is YFSETQ. In nucleotides, the CDR3 is TGCGCCAGCAGCTCGGGACTGGGCCAGGAGACCCAGTACTTC. Its protein is CASSSGLGQETQYF.

The chain combines TRBV5-6 with TRBJ1-4; D is perhaps TRBD1 (5 bases). V was trimmed by 0 bases and J by 4 bases, leaving 16 bases between them. CDR1 is SGHDT and CDR2 is YYEEEE in the germline V gene. The CDR3 is made up of 17 amino acids. The CDR3 sequence is CASSLGGRVTGNEKLFF. Written as DNA, the CDR3 is TGTGCCAGCAGCTTGGGTGGCAGGGTAACCGGTAATGAAAAACTGTTTTTT.

The V and J genes are TRBV6-5 and TRBJ1-6; D unresolved. This CDR3 comprises 13 residues. Between the trimmed V and J ends, which lost 6 bases and 13 bases, there was a span of 16 bases. Germline CDR1 MNHEY, CDR2 SVGAGI. The CDR3 region is CASSPHGPQPLHF. The DNA for the CDR3 is TGTGCCAGCAGCCCCCATGGCCCTCAGCCCCTCCACTTT.

This chain joins TRBV7-2 and TRBJ2-1; 9 bases map to TRBD2. Per the germline V gene, CDR1 is SGHTA and CDR2 is FQGNSA. V shed 5 bases and J 10 bases; nucleotides not matched to a gene: 9. The CDR3 spans 14 residues. CDR3 region: CASSRGRAVLEQFF. CDR3 DNA sequence: TGTGCCAGCAGCCGCGGGAGGGCCGTTTTGGAGCAGTTCTTC.

V usage is TRBV27 and J usage is TRBJ2-7; 9 nucleotides agree with TRBD2. The germline CDR1 and CDR2 sequences are MNHEY and SMNVEV (reference sequence). J lost 4 bases, V lost 3 bases, and 10 bases had no gene match. The CDR3 is 16 residues long. CDR3 residues: CASSFSLAGLVYEQYF. In DNA form, the CDR3 reads TGTGCCAGCAGTTTTAGCCTAGCGGGATTAGTATACGAGCAGTACTTC.

The rearrangement uses TRBV19 and TRBJ2-1; the D is unclear. The length of the CDR3 is 13 residues. Trimming took 5 bases from V and 5 from J, leaving 10 bases between them. The germline V gene encodes CDR1 LNHDA and CDR2 SQIVND (reference sequence). The chain's CDR3 is CASSLGSDNEQFF. In DNA form, the CDR3 reads TGTGCCAGTAGTCTCGGGTCCGACAATGAGCAGTTCTTC.

The rearrangement links TRBV18 to TRBJ2-3, with 10 nucleotides matching TRBD2. Losses at the gene ends were 2 bases for V and 2 bases for J; bases not matched to a gene: 1. The germline V gene encodes CDR1 KGHSH and CDR2 LQKENI. The CDR3 covers 15 residues. CDR3 nucleotide sequence: TGTGCCAGCTCACCAAGCGGGGGGGCCACAGATACGCAGTATTTT. It yields the protein CASSPSGGATDTQYF.

V and J are TRBV18 and TRBJ1-2, with D possibly matching TRBD1 (5 bases). The germline V and J ends were trimmed by 0 bases and 6 bases, with 14 bases remaining between them. The length of the CDR3 is 15 residues. The germline gives CDR1 KGHSH, CDR2 LQKENI. The CDR3, as DNA: TGTGCCAGCTCACCACCGGGCAGGGTCTTTGATGGCTACACCTTC. Its protein product is CASSPPGRVFDGYTF. Full variable domain (outside the CDR3, taken from reference TRBV18 and TRBJ1-2): NAGVMQNPRHLVRRRGQEARLRCSPMKGHSHVYWYRQLPEEGLKFMVYLQKENIIDESGMPKERFSAEFPKEGPSILRIQQVVRGDSAAYFCASSPPGRVFDGYTFGSGTRLTVV.

Worth noting for this clone: Other DNA sequences of this sample code for an identical CDR3. The chain uses TRBV9 and TRBJ2-5, with D perhaps matching TRBD2 (6 bases). The germline gives CDR1 SGDLS, CDR2 YYNGEE. V was pared by 0 bases and J by 5 bases, with 8 bases between. This CDR3 region has 13 residues. CDR3 nucleotide sequence: TGTGCCAGCAGCGTAGTTGGAGGGGAGACCCAGTACTTC. Translation gives CASSVVGGETQYF.

The V call is TRBV10-3, the J call TRBJ2-7, with 10 bases that match TRBD2. The CDR3 spans 15 residues. V lost 2 bases, J lost 2 bases, and 3 bases stayed unmatched. Germline V gene data show CDR1 as ENHRY and CDR2 as SYGVKD. The CDR3 region is CAISETSGAPYEQYF. The CDR3 bases are TGTGCCATCAGTGAGACTAGCGGGGCACCCTACGAGCAGTACTTC.

This chain joins TRBV6-5 and TRBJ1-5, with 7 nucleotides matching TRBD1. This CDR3 is 15 amino acids long. V shed 4 bases and J 6 bases; nucleotides not matched to a gene: 9. Germline V lookup: CDR1 MNHEY, CDR2 SVGAGI. The CDR3: CASSSLSDRRQPQHF. In nucleotides, the CDR3 is TGTGCCAGCAGTTCCCTATCGGACAGGCGTCAGCCCCAGCATTTT.

The chain is built from TRBV4-3 and TRBJ2-5, with TRBD1 as a possible D gene (5 bases). The germline gives CDR1 LGHNA, CDR2 YSLEER. V was clipped by 0 bases and J by 5 bases, with 13 bases between them. CDR3 length: 15 amino acids. The CDR3 loop reads CASSQDMGPRETQYF. The CDR3 nucleotides read TGCGCCAGCAGCCAAGATATGGGGCCTAGGGAGACCCAGTACTTC.

The genes are TRBV9 and TRBJ1-1; TRBD1 might be the D (5 bases). V was shortened by 2 bases and J by 0 bases, with 11 bases between the two germline ends. Per the germline V gene, CDR1 is SGDLS and CDR2 is YYNGEE. The CDR3 is 15 residues long. CDR3 sequence: CASSVRVAMNTEAFF. The CDR3 DNA is TGTGCCAGCAGCGTCAGGGTGGCCATGAACACTGAAGCTTTCTTT.

The rearrangement uses TRBV19 and TRBJ1-1; a possible D gene is TRBD1 (5 bases). This CDR3 contains 13 residues. Germline V gives CDR1 LNHDA, CDR2 SQIVND (reference sequence). Trimming removed 7 bases at V and 0 bases at J, with 9 bases between. The CDR3: CASTDRMNTEAFF. The CDR3 DNA sequence: TGTGCCAGTACCGACAGAATGAACACTGAAGCTTTCTTT.

The chain carries TRBV19 and TRBJ2-1; TRBD2 matches 8 bases. CDR1 is LNHDA and CDR2 is SQIVND in the germline V gene (reference sequence). The length of the CDR3 is 14 residues. V was clipped by 7 bases and J by 3 bases; unmatched bases: 5. CDR3 region: CASKPGTSYNEQFF. CDR3 sequence (DNA): TGTGCCAGTAAACCCGGGACTAGCTACAATGAGCAGTTCTTC.

This rearrangement joins TRBV19 to TRBJ1-1; a possible D gene is TRBD1 (6 bases). This CDR3 has 14 residues. Trimming shortened V by 2 bases and J by 13 bases, and 20 bases separated the two germline ends. Germline values: CDR1 LNHDA, CDR2 SQIVND (reference sequence). CDR3 nucleotides: TGTGCCAGTAGTATAATCGGGACATCGGCATTCGGTTTCTTT. Protein sequence: CASSIIGTSAFGFF.

V and J are TRBV18 and TRBJ1-1; D not resolved. Trimming took off 5 bases at V and 0 bases at J, with 7 bases between the two ends. The CDR3 is made up of 13 amino acids. Germline values: CDR1 KGHSH, CDR2 LQKENI. CDR3 coding DNA: TGTGCCAGCTCAACAGATATGAACACTGAAGCTTTCTTT. Translated: CASSTDMNTEAFF.

CDR3 sequence reads: CASKEGRRRDYGYTF. CDR3 in DNA: TGTGCCAGTAAAGAGGGACGGCGGAGGGACTATGGCTACACCTTC. The chain combines TRBV19 with TRBJ1-2, with D perhaps TRBD1 (5 bases). The CDR3 runs 15 residues. Germline CDR1 is LNHDA and CDR2 is SQIVND (reference sequence). V lost 7 bases and J 3 bases, leaving 18 bases between the germline ends.

The chain carries TRBV27 and TRBJ2-7; 10 bases fit TRBD1. The germline V gene encodes CDR1 MNHEY and CDR2 SMNVEV (reference sequence). J lost 1 base, V lost 3 bases, and 3 bases had no gene match. There are 15 residues in the CDR3. The CDR3 protein is CASSLGQGFSYEQYF. In DNA form, the CDR3 reads TGTGCCAGCAGTTTGGGACAGGGGTTTTCCTACGAGCAGTACTTC.

The rearrangement uses TRBV4-1 and TRBJ1-2; maybe TRBD1 (5 bases). The germline gives CDR1 MGHRA, CDR2 YSYEKL. The CDR3 sequence is 15 residues long. V lost 3 bases and J lost 2, with 13 bases in between. The CDR3: CASSQGAGNNYGYTF. The CDR3 bases are TGCGCCAGCAGCCAGGGCGCAGGGAACAACTATGGCTACACCTTC.

The chain has TRBV30 and TRBJ1-2; D is possibly TRBD1 (5 bases). The CDR3 is 14 amino acids. Between the trimmed V and J ends, which lost 4 bases and 5 bases, there was a span of 17 bases. Germline V gene data show CDR1 as GTSNPN and CDR2 as SVGIG (reference sequence). In DNA, the CDR3 is TGTGCCTGGACCTGGGGCAGTTTGTCTTATGGCTACACCTTC. Protein product: CAWTWGSLSYGYTF.

V and J are TRBV5-4 and TRBJ2-3; the match to TRBD2 covers 9 bases. V was clipped by 7 bases and J by 4 bases; unmatched bases: 10. Germline values: CDR1 SGHNT, CDR2 YYREEE (reference sequence). This CDR3 region has 15 residues. The CDR3 reads CASQGGREGADTQYF. In nucleotides, the CDR3 is TGTGCCAGCCAAGGGGGGCGGGAGGGTGCAGATACGCAGTATTTT.

The rearrangement links TRBV5-6 to TRBJ1-2; no firm D call. V lost 3 bases and J lost 3, with 15 bases in between. The germline CDR1 and CDR2 sequences are SGHDT and YYEEEE. This CDR3 has 15 residues. CDR3 protein: CASSSRTGWDYGYTF. CDR3 bases: TGTGCCAGCAGCTCCCGGACTGGGTGGGACTATGGCTACACCTTC.

The CDR3 DNA reads as TGTGCCAGCAGTGGCTCAGGGTTGACTGAAGCTTTCTTT. It codes for CASSGSGLTEAFF. The V and J genes are TRBV19 and TRBJ1-1; D might be TRBD1 (5 bases). The CDR3 is made up of 13 amino acids. The V gene's germline CDR1 is LNHDA and CDR2 SQIVND (reference sequence). The V and J ends lost 9 bases and 5 bases respectively, with 16 bases between them.

The chain couples TRBV5-1 to TRBJ1-4; the match to TRBD1 covers 8 bases. The V gene's germline CDR1 is SGHRS and CDR2 YFSETQ. The trim removed 1 base at V and 3 bases at J, leaving 2 bases unmatched. There are 15 residues in the CDR3. The CDR3 nucleotides read TGCGCCAGCAGCTTGCGGACAGGGTCTAATGAAAAACTGTTTTTT. It is translated as CASSLRTGSNEKLFF.

CDR3 coding DNA: TGCGCCAGCAGCCAGGGTGGACAGGCCTCCTACAATGAGCAGTTCTTC. This gives the protein CASSQGGQASYNEQFF. The V call is TRBV4-1, the J call TRBJ2-1, with 7 bases lining up with TRBD1. In germline, CDR1 is MGHRA, CDR2 YSYEKL. The CDR3 loop spans 16 amino acids. The ends lost 3 bases at V and 0 bases at J; junction bases unmatched: 5.

The rearrangement links TRBV19 to TRBJ2-7; TRBD1 matches 8 bases. The junction had 6 bases not matched to a gene; V was cut back by 5 bases and J by 3 bases. The CDR3 is 14 residues long. CDR1 LNHDA and CDR2 SQIVND come from the germline V gene (reference sequence). DNA of the CDR3: TGTGCCAGTAGTCCGGACAGGGCGCGCTACGAGCAGTACTTC. Residues: CASSPDRARYEQYF.

J is TRBJ2-1 and V is TRBV12-5; TRBD1 matches 9 bases. The ends lost 3 bases at V and 3 bases at J; junction bases unmatched: 12. The germline V gene has CDR1 LGHNT and CDR2 FRNRAP. The CDR3 loop spans 18 amino acids. The CDR3 nucleotides are TGTGCTAGTGGTTTTCCCACCCTCCGGGACAGGGACTACAATGAGCAGTTCTTC. Its protein product is CASGFPTLRDRDYNEQFF.